This TCR beta chain derives from a study of blood T cell repertoires in COVID-19. Authors' processing steps: Scientists estimated how many nucleated cells there were by amplifying reference gene primers. Profiled with immunoSEQ multiplex PCR; TCRdb holds only in-frame clones, not every one. That table supplies the V and J calls and clone size; D and trimming were determined from the DNA. The sample has about 260,000 clones, 75% to 90% seen once. Germline V CDR1 and CDR2: SGHRS, YFSETQ. The CDR3 runs to 15 residues. Unmatched junction bases numbered 3, after V lost 1 base and J lost 8 bases. The sequenced sample was peripheral blood. This clonotype was sampled from a man between 25 and 39 years old with active or convalescent COVID-19. The chain has TRBV5-1 and TRBJ1-6, with 10 bases that match TRBD1. The CDR3 DNA reads TGCGCCAGCAGCTTGAGGGGGACAGGGGATTCACCCCTCCACTTT. The encoded protein is CASSLRGTGDSPLHF.